These 18 T cell receptor beta chains share one sample of origin, sequenced in a study of neurological immune-mediated disorders. TCRdb itself ran the 5' RACE reads through MiXCR, one entry per CDR3 protein. The table has about 62,000 distinct CDR3 sequences, around 4.8% seen once. The sequenced sample consisted of PBMCs. The receptors come from a woman in her forties or fifties with multiple sclerosis.

This clonotype has ten or more counts. The gene calls are TRBV10-3 and TRBJ1-2, with D possibly being TRBD1 (5 bases). Germline CDR1 is ENHRY and CDR2 is SYGVKD. This CDR3 has 13 amino acids. V gave up 11 bases and J gave up 1 base, with 14 bases separating them. The CDR3 region is CASASGDNYGYTF. CDR3 in DNA: TGTGCCTCCGCCTCGGGGGATAACTATGGCTACACCTTC.

This clonotype was seen ten or more times. DNA for the CDR3: TGTGCCAGCAGCTTGGCCAGGGGTCGGAACACTGAAGCTTTCTTT. Amino acids: CASSLARGRNTEAFF. This chain joins TRBV5-6 and TRBJ1-1; D is possibly TRBD1 (6 bases). The CDR3 runs to 15 residues. V was cut by 0 bases and J by 1 base, with 10 bases left in between. CDR1 and CDR2 from the germline V gene are SGHDT and YYEEEE.

Ten or more counts support this clonotype. The junction departs from the called germline gene at one end, perhaps through a read error. The chain links TRBV7-8 to TRBJ1-5; D gene unclear. Per germline, CDR1 SGHVS and CDR2 FQNEAQ. There are 12 residues in the CDR3. CDR3 DNA: TGTGCCAGCAGCTTTGTAGAGGGCCCGCAGAATTTT. Translating it yields CASSFVEGPQNF.

This clonotype was found a few times. The DNA of the CDR3 is TGTGCCAGCAAGGGCAGGATCGCCACAGATACGCAGTATTTT. It codes for CASKGRIATDTQYF. This chain links TRBV6-1 with TRBJ2-3; D remains ambiguous. Deletions cut 7 bases from V and 2 bases from J, with 13 bases between. The CDR3 contains 14 residues. Germline V gene sequence: CDR1 MNHNS, CDR2 SASEGT.

This clonotype was recorded many times. This sequence joins TRBV20-1 and TRBJ2-3; maybe TRBD1 (5 bases). The CDR3 covers 18 residues. Trimming pared 1 base from V and 3 bases from J, leaving 23 bases between. Germline V gene data show CDR1 as DFQATT and CDR2 as SNEGSKA (reference sequence). The CDR3 bases are TGCAGTGCTAGAGCCGGGCAAATGGGGCGGAGAAGGACAGATACGCAGTATTTT. It encodes CSARAGQMGRRRTDTQYF.

There are many counts of this clonotype. The DNA of the CDR3 is TGTGCTAGTGGTTTGGGCAGAGCCTACGAGCAGTACTTC. It codes for CASGLGRAYEQYF. This chain uses TRBV12-5 with TRBJ2-7; D remains ambiguous. With 1 base removed from V and 2 bases from J, the gap between germline ends came to 6 bases. Germline lookup yields CDR1 LGHNT and CDR2 FRNRAP. The CDR3 length is 13 residues.

This clonotype was seen ten or more times. The chain joins TRBV10-1 to TRBJ2-3; D is undetermined. Per germline, CDR1 WNHNN and CDR2 SYGVQD (reference sequence). This CDR3 spans 13 amino acids. V was pared by 5 bases and J by 2 bases, with 8 bases between. The CDR3 coding sequence is TGCGCCAGCAGTTGGAAGCCCACAGATACGCAGTATTTT. This gives the protein CASSWKPTDTQYF.

This clonotype has at least ten counts. The V gene is TRBV2, the J gene TRBJ2-1; D unclear. V lost 5 bases to trimming and J lost 6 bases, with 8 bases between them. This CDR3 is built from 12 residues. CDR1 and CDR2 from the germline V gene are SNHLY and FYNNEI. Here the CDR3 reads CASSYSSNEQFF. The CDR3 coding sequence is TGTGCCAGCAGTTACAGCTCCAATGAGCAGTTCTTC.

This clonotype was detected only once. The J gene is TRBJ2-5, the V gene TRBV29-1; D not resolved. The CDR3 totals 12 residues. From germline, CDR1 is SQVTM and CDR2 ANQGSEA. The V end lost 3 bases, the J end lost 4 bases, and 9 bases lay between the germline ends. The CDR3 region is CSVETYSETQYF. The CDR3 DNA reads TGCAGCGTTGAGACTTACTCAGAGACCCAGTACTTC.

At least ten counts were recorded for this clonotype. The chain combines TRBV4-3 with TRBJ2-3, with D maybe TRBD2 (5 bases). The length of the CDR3 is 15 residues. Germline V gene lookup returns CDR1 LGHNA and CDR2 YSLEER. V lost 1 base and J lost 1, with 9 bases in between. CDR3 nucleotides: TGCGCCAGCAGCCAAGTGGCGGGCCGCACAGATACGCAGTATTTT. This translates into CASSQVAGRTDTQYF.

This clonotype was seen ten or more times. The chain carries TRBV5-6 and TRBJ1-2; tentative D call: TRBD1 (5 bases). Deletions cut 0 bases from V and 6 bases from J, with 12 bases between. The length of the CDR3 is 14 residues. Germline V gene sequence: CDR1 SGHDT, CDR2 YYEEEE. DNA for the CDR3: TGTGCCAGCAGCTTGGGTGACAGTGAGAATGGCTACACCTTC. Protein: CASSLGDSENGYTF.

This clonotype was counted at least ten times. The chain combines TRBV20-1 with TRBJ2-1; no clear D. From germline, CDR1 is DFQATT and CDR2 SNEGSKA (reference sequence). This CDR3 has 11 amino acids. The V gene lost 0 bases and the J gene lost 13 bases, with 10 bases spanning the gap. CDR3 DNA sequence: TGCAGTGCTAGAGAGGTTTCAACACAGTTCTTC. Translating it yields CSAREVSTQFF.

This clonotype was recorded many times. V and J are TRBV4-1 and TRBJ1-2; D unclear. Trimming shortened V by 0 bases and J by 3 bases, and 8 bases separated the two germline ends. CDR3 length: 14 amino acids. CDR1 and CDR2 from the germline V gene are MGHRA and YSYEKL. CDR3 DNA: TGCGCCAGCAGCCAAGACCTCCCGGACTATGGCTACACCTTC. Residues: CASSQDLPDYGYTF.

This clonotype was found many times. CDR3 bases: TGTGCCAGCAGTTTAGCGGGGGGCTACAATGAGCAGTTCTTC. It translates to CASSLAGGYNEQFF. The rearrangement links TRBV12-3 or TRBV12-4 to TRBJ2-1, with D perhaps TRBD2 (6 bases). This CDR3 is 14 amino acids long. Trimming cost V 0 bases and J 3 bases, with 6 bases left between them.

This clonotype was seen many times. V gene TRBV6-5 combines with J gene TRBJ2-5; D call uncertain. CDR3 length: 11 residues. Germline V gives CDR1 MNHEY, CDR2 SVGAGI. V was shortened by 8 bases and J by 4 bases, with 8 bases between the two germline ends. The CDR3 region has the DNA TGTGCCAGCTGGGGTAGAGAGACCCAGTACTTC. Translation: CASWGRETQYF.

Concerning this clonotype: At one boundary the junction diverges from the germline segment, which might be a read error. The genes are TRBV27 and TRBJ1-5; D is unclear. Germline CDR1 reads MNHEY; CDR2 reads SMNVEV (reference sequence). The CDR3 has 12 amino acids. CDR3 coding DNA: TGTGCCAGCAAATCGGGTGCTCAGCCCCAGAATTTT. It specifies CASKSGAQPQNF.

The J gene is TRBJ2-1, the V gene TRBV20-1; 11 positions agree with TRBD2. Germline values: CDR1 DFQATT, CDR2 SNEGSKA (reference sequence). This CDR3 has 16 amino acids. The trim removed 4 bases at V and 5 bases at J, leaving 10 bases unmatched. The CDR3 DNA reads TGCAGTGCTACCCTGTGGGGACTAGCGGACGACAATGAGCAGTTCTTC. It translates to CSATLWGLADDNEQFF.

This clonotype has ten or more counts. The J gene is TRBJ2-5, the V gene TRBV20-1; the match to TRBD2 covers 14 bases. The germline CDR1 and CDR2 sequences are DFQATT and SNEGSKA (reference sequence). The trim removed 4 bases at V and 2 bases at J, leaving 6 bases unmatched. The CDR3 is made up of 16 amino acids. CDR3 protein: CSAIRTSGGPQETQYF. Here the CDR3 DNA reads TGCAGTGCTATTAGGACTAGCGGGGGGCCTCAAGAGACCCAGTACTTC.